This note documents a single T cell receptor (beta chain) sequence. This clonotype appeared many times. Its binding antigen is unknown. Base qualities are not provided; no much larger clone lies one nucleotide away. From the germline V gene (reference sequence), CDR1 is GTSNPN and CDR2 is SVGIG. The CDR3 runs 14 residues from the cysteine to the phenylalanine. Of the read, only the CDR3 DNA is kept; its 42 bases are in frame from base 1. V and J are trimmed by 7 bases and 1 base, and the gene matches miss 3 bases of the junction. The method was 5' RACE. Instrument on record: NextSeq 500. The TCR library protocol attached unique molecular identifiers to individual cDNA molecules to correct for sequencing error and PCR bias. Both TCR alpha and beta chains were sequenced, and tight co-correlation was observed between alpha and beta sequence abundances in each sample. The authors' analysis ran thus. Decombinator V4 was used to annotate the V gene, J gene and CDR3 of the TCR sequences. Expanded TCRs were defined as changing significantly between any two time points under a Poisson model with p below 0.0001. TCR abundances were normalised to the total number of TCRs sequenced per sample and expressed as counts per million. MAIT TCRs were defined by TRAV1-2 paired with TRAJ12, TRAJ20 or TRAJ33, and iNKT TCRs by TRAV10 paired with TRAJ18. VDJdb, accessed 1 November 2021, was searched for CMV, EBV and SARS-CoV-2 annotated TCRs, with TCRs annotated for multiple antigens excluded. The public reads were reprocessed in TCRdb via fastp at Q25 and MiXCR, keeping in-frame beta chains. Each entry is one CDR3 protein sequence, shown with its most common DNA and genes. The authors' filters were not applied to this entry. Recorded for this sample are tens of thousands of distinct CDR3 sequences; 6.3% of them occurred a single time. Roughly 6% of the sample is taken by the ten largest.

This sample is part of a study of early T cells in non-severe SARS-CoV-2 infection listed by TCRdb under 2021. Concerning the study at large: Because TCR sequencing relied on bulk RNA taken from unsorted whole blood, pairing of alpha and beta chains was not possible.

This was a case-control study nested in a cohort of healthcare workers in London, UK, who had nasopharyngeal swab PCR tests and blood samples taken every week. Healthcare workers were enrolled in the week of the UK lockdown, from 23 to 31 March 2020, and were followed every week for up to roughly 15 weeks. The investigation overall reported the following: VDJdb matching was skewed toward anti-spike CD8 responses, so virus-specific expansions were likely underestimated and private and CD4 specificities were missed.

This receptor was taken from an adult who was a healthcare worker with PCR-confirmed SARS-CoV-2 infection or an uninfected control (not recorded which). The sequencing input was whole blood. The V and J genes are TRBV30 and TRBJ2-3; a stretch of 12 junction bases matches TRBD2. The CDR3 in this case is CASGLAGRTDTQYF. The DNA sequence is given as TGTGCCTCTGGACTAGCGGGGCGCACAGATACGCAGTATTTT.